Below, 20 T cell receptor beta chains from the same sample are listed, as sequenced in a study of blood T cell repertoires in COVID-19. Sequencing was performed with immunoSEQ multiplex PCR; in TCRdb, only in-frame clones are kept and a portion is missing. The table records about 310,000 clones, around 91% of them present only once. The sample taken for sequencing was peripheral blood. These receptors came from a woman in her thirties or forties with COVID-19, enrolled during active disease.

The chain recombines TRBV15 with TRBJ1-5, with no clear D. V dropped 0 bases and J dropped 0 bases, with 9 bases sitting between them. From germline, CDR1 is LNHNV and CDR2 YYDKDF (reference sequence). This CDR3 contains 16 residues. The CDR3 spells CATSRDLAGSNQPQHF. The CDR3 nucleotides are TGTGCCACCAGCAGAGATCTAGCAGGTAGCAATCAGCCCCAGCATTTT.

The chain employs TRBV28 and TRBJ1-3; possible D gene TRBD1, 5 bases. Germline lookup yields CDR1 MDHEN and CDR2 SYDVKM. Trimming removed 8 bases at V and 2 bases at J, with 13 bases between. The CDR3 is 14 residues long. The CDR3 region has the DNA TGTGCCAGCGGTTCGGTGGGGCCTGGAAACACCATATATTTT. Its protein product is CASGSVGPGNTIYF.

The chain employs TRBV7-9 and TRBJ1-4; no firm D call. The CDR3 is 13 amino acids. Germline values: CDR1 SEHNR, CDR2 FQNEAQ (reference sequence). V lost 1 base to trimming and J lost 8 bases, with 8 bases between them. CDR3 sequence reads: CASSLGLREKLFF. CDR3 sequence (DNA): TGTGCCAGCAGCTTAGGTTTGAGGGAAAAACTGTTTTTT.

Written as DNA, the CDR3 is TGTGCCAGCAGCTCGACCCATTGGACAGGGCTCTATGGCTACACCTTC. Protein sequence: CASSSTHWTGLYGYTF. The chain has TRBV7-2 and TRBJ1-2, with 8 bases that match TRBD1. Germline-derived CDR1 and CDR2 are SGHTA and FQGNSA. CDR3 size: 16 residues. J lost 4 bases, V lost 4 bases, and 11 bases had no gene match.

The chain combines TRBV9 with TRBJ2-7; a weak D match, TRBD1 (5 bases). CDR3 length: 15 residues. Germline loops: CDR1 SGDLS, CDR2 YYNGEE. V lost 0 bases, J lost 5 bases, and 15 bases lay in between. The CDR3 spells CASSVGNGAVDEQYF. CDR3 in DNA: TGTGCCAGCAGCGTAGGCAATGGGGCTGTGGACGAGCAGTACTTC. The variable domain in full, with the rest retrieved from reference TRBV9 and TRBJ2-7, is DSGVTQTPKHLITATGQRVTLRCSPRSGDLSVYWYQQSLDQGLQFLIQYYNGEERAKGNILERFSAQQFPDLHSELNLSSLELGDSALYFCASSVGNGAVDEQYFGPGTRLTVT.

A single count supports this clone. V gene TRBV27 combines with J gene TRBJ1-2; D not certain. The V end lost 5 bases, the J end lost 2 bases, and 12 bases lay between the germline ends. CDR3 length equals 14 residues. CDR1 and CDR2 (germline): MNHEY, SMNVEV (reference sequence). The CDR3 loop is CASSPGFFNYGYTF. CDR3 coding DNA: TGTGCCAGCAGTCCCGGGTTTTTCAACTATGGCTACACCTTC.

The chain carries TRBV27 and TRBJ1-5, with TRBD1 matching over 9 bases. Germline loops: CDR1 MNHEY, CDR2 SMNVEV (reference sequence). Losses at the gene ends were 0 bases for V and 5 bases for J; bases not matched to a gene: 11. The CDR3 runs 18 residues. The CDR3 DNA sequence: TGTGCCAGCAGTTTATCTGGGGACAGGGCCCAATCCTATCAGCCCCAGCATTTT. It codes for CASSLSGDRAQSYQPQHF.

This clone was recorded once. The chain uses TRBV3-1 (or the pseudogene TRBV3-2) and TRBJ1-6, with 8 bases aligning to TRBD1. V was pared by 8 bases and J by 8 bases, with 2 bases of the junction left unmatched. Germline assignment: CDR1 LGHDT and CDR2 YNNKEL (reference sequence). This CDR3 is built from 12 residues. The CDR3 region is CASSGQDSPLHF. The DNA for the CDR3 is TGTGCCAGCTCGGGACAGGATTCACCCCTCCACTTT.

Here the CDR3 reads CASKELDSYSTNEKLFF. The CDR3 bases are TGTGCCAGTAAAGAGCTGGACTCATACTCAACTAATGAAAAACTGTTTTTT. J is TRBJ1-4 and V is TRBV19; D not certain. This CDR3 is 17 amino acids long. V was cut by 7 bases and J by 0 bases, with 18 bases left in between. Per the germline V gene, CDR1 is LNHDA and CDR2 is SQIVND (reference sequence).

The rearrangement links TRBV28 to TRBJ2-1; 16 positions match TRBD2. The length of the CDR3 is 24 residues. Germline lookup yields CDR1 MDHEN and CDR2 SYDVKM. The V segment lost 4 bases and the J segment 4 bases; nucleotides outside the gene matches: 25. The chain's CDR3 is CASSSLGPSAGTSGRDKPYNEQFF. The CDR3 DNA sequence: TGTGCCAGCAGTTCCTTGGGCCCCTCCGCCGGGACTAGCGGGAGGGATAAACCTTACAATGAGCAGTTCTTC. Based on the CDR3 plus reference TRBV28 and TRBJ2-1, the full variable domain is DVKVTQSSRYLVKRTGEKVFLECVQDMDHENMFWYRQDPGLGLRLIYFSYDVKMKEKGDIPEGYSVSREKKERFSLILESASTNQTSMYLCASSSLGPSAGTSGRDKPYNEQFFGPGTRLTVL.

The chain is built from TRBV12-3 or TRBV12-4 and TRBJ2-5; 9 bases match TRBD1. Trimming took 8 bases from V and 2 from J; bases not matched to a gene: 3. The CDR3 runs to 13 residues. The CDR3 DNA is TGTGCCAGCGGGGGGACAGGGCAAGAGACCCAGTACTTC. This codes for CASGGTGQETQYF.

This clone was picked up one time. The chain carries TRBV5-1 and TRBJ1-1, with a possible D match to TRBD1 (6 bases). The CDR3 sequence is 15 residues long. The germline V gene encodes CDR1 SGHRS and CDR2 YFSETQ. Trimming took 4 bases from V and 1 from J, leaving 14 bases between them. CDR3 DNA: TGCGCCAGCAGCGACAAAGGACAGCCGAACACTGAAGCTTTCTTT. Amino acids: CASSDKGQPNTEAFF.

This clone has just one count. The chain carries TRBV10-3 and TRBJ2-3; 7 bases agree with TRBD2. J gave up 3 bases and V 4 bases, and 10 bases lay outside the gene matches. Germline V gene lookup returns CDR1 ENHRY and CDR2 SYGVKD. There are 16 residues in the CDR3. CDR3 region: CAISGDHPGGTDTQYF. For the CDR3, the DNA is TGTGCCATCAGTGGGGACCACCCCGGGGGGACAGATACGCAGTATTTT.

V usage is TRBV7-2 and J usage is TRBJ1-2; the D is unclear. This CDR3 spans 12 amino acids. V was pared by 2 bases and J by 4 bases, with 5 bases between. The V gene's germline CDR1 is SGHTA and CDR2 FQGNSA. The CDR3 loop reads CASSLSVYGYTF. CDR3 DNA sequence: TGTGCCAGCAGCTTATCCGTCTATGGCTACACCTTC.

This CDR3 reads CASSYSIRETQYF. The CDR3 DNA is TGTGCCAGCAGTTACTCGATACGGGAGACCCAGTACTTC. The gene calls are TRBV6-2 or TRBV6-3 and TRBJ2-5; D ambiguous. Germline CDR1 and CDR2: MNHEY and SVGEGT. This CDR3 has 13 residues. Trimming pared 0 bases from V and 5 bases from J, leaving 7 bases between.

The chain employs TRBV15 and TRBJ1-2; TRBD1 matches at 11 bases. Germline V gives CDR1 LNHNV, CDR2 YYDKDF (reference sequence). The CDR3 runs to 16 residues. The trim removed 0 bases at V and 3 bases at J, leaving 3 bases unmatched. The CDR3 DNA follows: TGTGCCACCAGCAGAGACCGGACAGGGGGCCACTATGGCTACACCTTC. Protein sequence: CATSRDRTGGHYGYTF.

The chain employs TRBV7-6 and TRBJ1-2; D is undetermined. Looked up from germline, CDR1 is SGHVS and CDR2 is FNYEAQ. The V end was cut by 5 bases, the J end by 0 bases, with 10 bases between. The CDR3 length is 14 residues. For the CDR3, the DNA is TGTGCCAGCAGCCCCGGGGAGACTAACTATGGCTACACCTTC. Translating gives CASSPGETNYGYTF.

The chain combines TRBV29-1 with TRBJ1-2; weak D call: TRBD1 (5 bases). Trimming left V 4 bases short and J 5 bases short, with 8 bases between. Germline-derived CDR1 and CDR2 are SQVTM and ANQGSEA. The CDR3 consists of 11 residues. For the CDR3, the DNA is TGCAGCGTTGGCGGGGGATATGGCTACACCTTC. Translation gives CSVGGGYGYTF.

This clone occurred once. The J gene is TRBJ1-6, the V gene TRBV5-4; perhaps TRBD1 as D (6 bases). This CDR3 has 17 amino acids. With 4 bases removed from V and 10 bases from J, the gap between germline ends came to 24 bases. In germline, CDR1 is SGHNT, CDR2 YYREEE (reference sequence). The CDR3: CASSRGQTGLGGSPLHF. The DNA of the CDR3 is TGTGCCAGCAGCCGAGGACAGACGGGGCTCGGGGGGTCACCCCTCCACTTT. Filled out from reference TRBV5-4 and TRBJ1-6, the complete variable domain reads ETGVTQSPTHLIKTRGQQVTLRCSSQSGHNTVSWYQQALGQGPQFIFQYYREEENGRGNFPPRFSGLQFPNYSSELNVNALELDDSALYLCASSRGQTGLGGSPLHFGNGTRLTVT.

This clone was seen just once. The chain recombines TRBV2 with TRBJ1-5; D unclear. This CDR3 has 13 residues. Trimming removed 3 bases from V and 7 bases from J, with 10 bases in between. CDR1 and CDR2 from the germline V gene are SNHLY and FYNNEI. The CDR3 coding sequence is TGTGCCAGCAGTGATGTCGGGAGACAGCCCCAGCATTTT. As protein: CASSDVGRQPQHF. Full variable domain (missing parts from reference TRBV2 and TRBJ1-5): EPEVTQTPSHQVTQMGQEVILRCVPISNHLYFYWYRQILGQKVEFLVSFYNNEISEKSEIFDDQFSVERPDGSNFTLKIRSTKLEDSAMYFCASSDVGRQPQHFGDGTRLSIL.